The 30 T cell receptor beta chains below were found in one sample sequenced in a study of OX40 agonist ivuxolimab in advanced cancers. Assay: immunoSEQ multiplex PCR; the TCRdb copy retains only in-frame clones and omits some. The table shows about 20,000 clones, with 85% to 95% occurring only once. This sample comprised CD4+ or CD8+ T cells sorted from blood, obtained in a trial of the OX40 agonist ivuxolimab. Receptor source: an adult with an advanced solid tumor such as melanoma, head and neck, liver or kidney cancer.

This clone was detected only once. The chain links TRBV6-6 to TRBJ2-7, with 8 bases fitting TRBD2. After removal of 4 bases from V and 0 bases from J, the junction contained 5 bases not matched to a gene. There are 15 residues in the CDR3. Germline V lookup: CDR1 MNHNY, CDR2 SVGAGI (reference sequence). The CDR3 nucleotides are TGTGCCAGCAGTTTAGCGGGGAGGAGCTCCTACGAGCAGTACTTC. It yields the protein CASSLAGRSSYEQYF.

The J gene is TRBJ1-2, the V gene TRBV5-4; D remains ambiguous. CDR3 length: 12 amino acids. CDR1 SGHNT and CDR2 YYREEE come from the germline V gene (reference sequence). V shed 2 bases and J shed 4 bases, with 6 bases lying between them. This chain's CDR3 is CASSFSGYGYTF. CDR3 DNA: TGTGCCAGCAGCTTCTCGGGCTATGGCTACACCTTC.

The V call is TRBV15, the J call TRBJ2-2, with TRBD1 identical over 9 bases. From germline, CDR1 is LNHNV and CDR2 YYDKDF (reference sequence). This CDR3 contains 16 residues. The ends lost 4 bases at V and 1 base at J; junction bases unmatched: 4. As DNA, the CDR3 is TGTGCCACCAGCACTACAGGGGGCCGGAACACCGGGGAGCTGTTTTTT. Protein sequence: CATSTTGGRNTGELFF.

The chain employs TRBV27 and TRBJ2-1, with D tentatively TRBD2 (7 bases). Trimming took 3 bases from V and 7 from J, leaving 19 bases between them. The CDR3 has 16 residues. The germline V gene has CDR1 MNHEY and CDR2 SMNVEV (reference sequence). In DNA form, the CDR3 reads TGTGCCAGCAGTTTTGTGGGATCGGGGGGCCCAAATGAGCAGTTCTTC. Translated: CASSFVGSGGPNEQFF.

This chain links TRBV5-1 with TRBJ1-2; TRBD1 is a possible D gene (5 bases). This CDR3 region has 14 residues. Germline V gives CDR1 SGHRS, CDR2 YFSETQ. V was clipped by 0 bases and J by 5 bases, with 11 bases between them. CDR3 amino acids: CASSLESGKYGYTF. The DNA for the CDR3 is TGCGCCAGCAGCTTGGAGTCAGGGAAGTATGGCTACACCTTC. Full variable domain (rest looked up from reference TRBV5-1 and TRBJ1-2): KAGVTQTPRYLIKTRGQQVTLSCSPISGHRSVSWYQQTPGQGLQFLFEYFSETQRNKGNFPGRFSGRQFSNSRSEMNVSTLELGDSALYLCASSLESGKYGYTFGSGTRLTVV.

The rearrangement links TRBV30 to TRBJ2-7; tentatively, D is TRBD1 or TRBD2 (5 bases each). Trimming shortened V by 3 bases and J by 3 bases, and 12 bases separated the two germline ends. CDR1 is GTSNPN, CDR2 SVGIG, per germline (reference sequence). This CDR3 has 13 residues. The CDR3 DNA is TGTGCCTGGAGGGGGACGGGGAGCTACGAGCAGTACTTC. Translated, it gives CAWRGTGSYEQYF.

The chain carries TRBV7-9 and TRBJ2-7; possibly TRBD2 for D (6 bases). Trimming cost V 5 bases and J 3 bases, with 11 bases left between them. The length of the CDR3 is 13 residues. Germline values: CDR1 SEHNR, CDR2 FQNEAQ (reference sequence). The CDR3 region is CASSPVGGYEQYF. The CDR3 DNA reads TGTGCCAGCAGCCCGGTGGGGGGCTACGAGCAGTACTTC. Supplemented by reference TRBV7-9 and TRBJ2-7, the full variable domain reads DTGVSQNPRHKITKRGQNVTFRCDPISEHNRLYWYRQTLGQGPEFLTYFQNEAQLEKSRLLSDRFSAERPKGSFSTLEIQRTEQGDSAMYLCASSPVGGYEQYFGPGTRLTVT.

The chain is built from TRBV18 and TRBJ1-4; D is unresolved. CDR3 length equals 13 residues. V lost 8 bases to trimming and J lost 0 bases, with 7 bases between them. The germline V gene has CDR1 KGHSH and CDR2 LQKENI. The CDR3 region is CASRAATNEKLFF. The CDR3 region has the DNA TGTGCCAGCCGGGCCGCAACTAATGAAAAACTGTTTTTT. The whole variable domain, filled in from reference TRBV18 and TRBJ1-4, reads NAGVMQNPRHLVRRRGQEARLRCSPMKGHSHVYWYRQLPEEGLKFMVYLQKENIIDESGMPKERFSAEFPKEGPSILRIQQVVRGDSAAYFCASRAATNEKLFFGSGTQLSVL.

J is TRBJ1-5 and V is TRBV4-2, with a tentative D call TRBD1 (5 bases). The CDR3 is made up of 15 amino acids. Looked up from germline, CDR1 is LGHNA and CDR2 is YNFKEQ. The V and J ends lost 1 base and 4 bases respectively, with 11 bases between them. The DNA of the CDR3 is TGTGCCAGCAGCCAAGTAGTCGGGGGAAATCAGCCCCAGCATTTT. It specifies CASSQVVGGNQPQHF.

This clone was observed once. The V gene is TRBV6-5, the J gene TRBJ2-1; the D is unclear. The CDR3 is made up of 13 amino acids. Germline V gives CDR1 MNHEY, CDR2 SVGAGI. Trimming cost V 2 bases and J 3 bases, with 5 bases left between them. DNA of the CDR3: TGTGCCAGCAGTTACGCAGGCTACAATGAGCAGTTCTTC. Amino acid sequence: CASSYAGYNEQFF.

The CDR3 region is CASSPPLAGEWETQYF. The CDR3 nucleotides read TGTGCCAGCAGTCCCCCCTTAGCGGGGGAATGGGAGACCCAGTACTTC. The chain carries TRBV27 and TRBJ2-5; 9 bases match TRBD2. V lost 5 bases to trimming and J lost 5 bases; unmatched junction nucleotides: 12. CDR3 size: 16 residues. From germline, CDR1 is MNHEY and CDR2 SMNVEV (reference sequence).

The chain combines TRBV7-2 with TRBJ1-3, with D possibly being TRBD1 (5 bases). CDR1 is SGHTA and CDR2 is FQGNSA in the germline V gene. Trimming cost V 1 base and J 0 bases, with 7 bases left between them. The CDR3 loop spans 15 amino acids. This CDR3 is CASSLDGTSGNTIYF. The DNA for the CDR3 is TGTGCCAGCAGCTTAGATGGGACCTCTGGAAACACCATATATTTT.

The V gene is TRBV9, the J gene TRBJ2-3; no reliable D call. CDR1 is SGDLS, CDR2 YYNGEE, per germline. Trimming left V 8 bases short and J 0 bases short, with 13 bases between. The CDR3 has 14 amino acids. The CDR3 nucleotides read TGTGCCAGTCCGAGTAGGAAAAGCACAGATACGCAGTATTTT. This encodes CASPSRKSTDTQYF. The whole variable domain, remainder taken from reference TRBV9 and TRBJ2-3, is DSGVTQTPKHLITATGQRVTLRCSPRSGDLSVYWYQQSLDQGLQFLIQYYNGEERAKGNILERFSAQQFPDLHSELNLSSLELGDSALYFCASPSRKSTDTQYFGPGTRLTVL.

The J gene is TRBJ2-2, the V gene TRBV7-9, with 10 bases lining up with TRBD1. V trimming: 8 bases; J trimming: 4 bases; junction bases outside the gene matches: 13. Germline loops: CDR1 SEHNR, CDR2 FQNEAQ (reference sequence). This CDR3 has 17 residues. CDR3 bases: TGTGCCAGCGGGCGGCATTTGGGACAGGGGTCCACCGGGGAGCTGTTTTTT. This gives the protein CASGRHLGQGSTGELFF.

This clone was seen a handful of times. The chain uses TRBV4-1 and TRBJ1-1; D ambiguous. V was trimmed by 3 bases and J by 2 bases, leaving 10 bases between them. CDR3 length: 14 amino acids. Germline CDR1 and CDR2: MGHRA and YSYEKL. CDR3 in DNA: TGCGCCAGCAGCCATCCCGGGCCTAACACTGAAGCTTTCTTT. Amino acid sequence: CASSHPGPNTEAFF.

This chain links TRBV10-2 with TRBJ2-7; 7 nucleotides align to TRBD2. CDR3 length: 18 amino acids. Germline lookup yields CDR1 WSHSY and CDR2 SAAADI. V shed 0 bases and J 2 bases; nucleotides not matched to a gene: 13. The CDR3 sequence: CASSESTFQGGKTYEQYF. For the CDR3, the DNA is TGCGCCAGCAGTGAGTCGACGTTCCAGGGAGGGAAGACCTACGAGCAGTACTTC.

The chain recombines TRBV30 with TRBJ2-2, with D hard to call. The CDR3 runs to 13 residues. Germline CDR1 is GTSNPN and CDR2 is SVGIG (reference sequence). Trimming took off 2 bases at V and 3 bases at J, with 7 bases between the two ends. Here the CDR3 DNA reads TGTGCCTGGAGTCGTCCCTACACCGGGGAGCTGTTTTTT. Its protein is CAWSRPYTGELFF.

The J gene is TRBJ1-2, the V gene TRBV7-9; the D gene is possibly TRBD1 (5 bases). Germline CDR1 is SEHNR and CDR2 is FQNEAQ (reference sequence). CDR3 length: 15 residues. V was pared by 7 bases and J by 0 bases, with 15 bases between. The CDR3 spells CASTLGDGTNYGYTF. The CDR3 DNA reads TGTGCCAGCACCTTGGGGGACGGCACTAACTATGGCTACACCTTC.

The V gene is TRBV15, the J gene TRBJ2-1; 8 positions match TRBD2. This CDR3 region has 15 residues. With 2 bases clipped from V and 0 bases from J, the junction kept 0 bases outside the gene matches. Germline CDR1 reads LNHNV; CDR2 reads YYDKDF (reference sequence). Written as DNA, the CDR3 is TGTGCCACCAGCAGACGGGGGGGCTCCTACAATGAGCAGTTCTTC. Amino acids: CATSRRGGSYNEQFF.

V and J are TRBV6-5 and TRBJ2-7; D ambiguous. Per germline, CDR1 MNHEY and CDR2 SVGAGI. This CDR3 contains 11 residues. Trimming shortened V by 8 bases and J by 4 bases, and 9 bases separated the two germline ends. The CDR3 sequence: CASRTVYEQYF. The CDR3 DNA sequence: TGTGCCAGCCGTACCGTATACGAGCAGTACTTC.

The gene calls are TRBV27 and TRBJ1-1; D possibly corresponds to TRBD1 (6 bases). Per the germline V gene, CDR1 is MNHEY and CDR2 is SMNVEV (reference sequence). Trimming stripped 2 bases from V and 4 bases from J, with 8 bases between. The CDR3 spans 13 residues. CDR3 sequence: CASSLQGPTEAFF. CDR3 coding DNA: TGTGCCAGCAGTTTACAGGGGCCCACTGAAGCTTTCTTT.

As DNA, the CDR3 is TGTGCCAGCAGCTTGCGGTACAGGAGCACAGATACGCAGTATTTT. Translation: CASSLRYRSTDTQYF. The chain carries TRBV11-2 and TRBJ2-3, with a tentative D call TRBD1 (5 bases). The CDR3 runs to 15 residues. Germline lookup yields CDR1 SGHAT and CDR2 FQNNGV. The germline V and J ends were trimmed by 3 bases and 0 bases, with 10 bases remaining between them.

The rearrangement links TRBV6-5 to TRBJ2-5, with 9 bases lining up with TRBD2. Losses at the gene ends were 6 bases for V and 4 bases for J; bases not matched to a gene: 6. CDR1 and CDR2 from the germline V gene are MNHEY and SVGAGI. The CDR3 has 14 amino acids. The CDR3 is CASRSSGDAETQYF. Here the CDR3 DNA reads TGTGCCAGCAGATCTAGCGGGGATGCAGAGACCCAGTACTTC.

The chain combines TRBV6-1 with TRBJ2-3; D is unresolved. Deletions cut 0 bases from V and 11 bases from J, with 15 bases between. CDR3 length: 14 amino acids. Germline V gene sequence: CDR1 MNHNS, CDR2 SASEGT. The CDR3 reads CASSEALIGEEQYF. The CDR3 DNA is TGTGCCAGCAGTGAAGCCCTTATAGGAGAGGAGCAGTATTTT.

The chain carries TRBV21-1 and TRBJ2-7; the table's D call TRBD2 went unverified against the DNA. TRBV21-1 is flagged as a pseudogene. The CDR3 is 17 amino acids. The CDR3 sequence: CASSPGGGRGRFYEQYF. The CDR3, as DNA: TGTGCCAGCAGCCCAGGGGGGGGGCGCGGGAGGTTCTACGAGCAGTACTTC.

This chain uses TRBV7-9 with TRBJ1-4; 11 bases agree with TRBD1. Trimming cost V 1 base and J 7 bases; bases outside gene matches: 5. Germline loops: CDR1 SEHNR, CDR2 FQNEAQ (reference sequence). The CDR3 covers 16 residues. Here the CDR3 DNA reads TGTGCCAGCAGCTTAGGGACAGGGGGCGTTTTTGAAAAACTGTTTTTT. It specifies CASSLGTGGVFEKLFF.

The V and J genes are TRBV6-6 and TRBJ2-1; 7 bases match TRBD1. There are 15 residues in the CDR3. Germline CDR1 is MNHNY and CDR2 is SVGAGI (reference sequence). V was clipped by 0 bases and J by 7 bases; unmatched bases: 6. CDR3 amino acids: CASSYSGTQGNEQFF. The DNA of the CDR3 is TGTGCCAGCAGTTACTCCGGGACACAGGGGAATGAGCAGTTCTTC.

This chain uses TRBV5-6 with TRBJ2-1; D perhaps matches TRBD1 (5 bases). The CDR3 sequence is 12 residues long. The V gene's germline CDR1 is SGHDT and CDR2 YYEEEE. V lost 5 bases, J lost 5 bases, and 8 bases lay in between. The CDR3 reads CASRQTDNEQFF. The CDR3 region has the DNA TGTGCCAGCAGACAGACAGACAATGAGCAGTTCTTC.

The V call is TRBV10-1, the J call TRBJ2-1; TRBD1 matches 7 bases. Germline CDR1 reads WNHNN; CDR2 reads SYGVQD (reference sequence). The J segment lost 7 bases and the V segment lost 0 bases, leaving 6 bases of the junction unmatched. There are 15 residues in the CDR3. CDR3 bases: TGCGCCAGCAGTGAGTCGGTGACAGGGAGAAATGAGCAGTTCTTC. Protein product: CASSESVTGRNEQFF.

This rearrangement joins TRBV6-1 to TRBJ2-5; possibly TRBD1 for D (5 bases). Trimming removed 6 bases at V and 2 bases at J, with 10 bases between. The CDR3 has 13 amino acids. Germline V lookup: CDR1 MNHNS, CDR2 SASEGT. The CDR3 sequence: CASRGHLQETQYF. CDR3 DNA: TGTGCCAGCAGAGGACACCTACAAGAGACCCAGTACTTC.